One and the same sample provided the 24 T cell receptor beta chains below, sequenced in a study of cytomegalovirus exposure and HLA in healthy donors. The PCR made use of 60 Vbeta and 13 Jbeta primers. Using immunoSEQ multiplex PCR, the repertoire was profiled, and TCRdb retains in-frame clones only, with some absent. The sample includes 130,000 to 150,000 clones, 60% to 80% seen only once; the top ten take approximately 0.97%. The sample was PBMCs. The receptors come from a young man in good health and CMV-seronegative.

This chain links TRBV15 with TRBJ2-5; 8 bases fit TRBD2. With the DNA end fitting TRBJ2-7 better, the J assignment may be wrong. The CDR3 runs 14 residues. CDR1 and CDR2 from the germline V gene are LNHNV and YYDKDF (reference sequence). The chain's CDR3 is CATSPFSGGNEQYF. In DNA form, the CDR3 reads TGTGCCACCAGCCCCTTTTCGGGGGGGAACGAGCAGTACTTC.

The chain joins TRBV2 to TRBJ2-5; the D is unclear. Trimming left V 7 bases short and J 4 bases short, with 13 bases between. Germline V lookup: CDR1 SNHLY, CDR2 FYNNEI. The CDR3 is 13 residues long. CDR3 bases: TGTGCCAGCACCTATACAGAAACAGAGACCCAGTACTTC. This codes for CASTYTETETQYF.

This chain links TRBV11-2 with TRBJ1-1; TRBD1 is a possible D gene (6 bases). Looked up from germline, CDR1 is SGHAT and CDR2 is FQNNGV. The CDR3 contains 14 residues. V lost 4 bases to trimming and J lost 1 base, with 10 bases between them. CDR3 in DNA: TGTGCCAGCAGCTCCAGGGGAAGGAACACTGAAGCTTTCTTT. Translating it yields CASSSRGRNTEAFF.

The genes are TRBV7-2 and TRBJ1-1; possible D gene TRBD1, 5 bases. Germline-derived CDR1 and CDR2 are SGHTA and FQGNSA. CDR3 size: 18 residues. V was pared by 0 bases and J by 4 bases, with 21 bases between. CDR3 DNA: TGTGCCAGCAGCTTAGCGGTCGGGGGAACAGGAGGGAGCACTGAAGCTTTCTTT. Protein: CASSLAVGGTGGSTEAFF.

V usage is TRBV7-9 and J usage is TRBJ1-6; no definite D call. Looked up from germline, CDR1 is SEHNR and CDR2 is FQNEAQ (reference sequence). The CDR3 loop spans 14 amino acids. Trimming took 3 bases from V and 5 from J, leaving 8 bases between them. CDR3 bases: TGTGCCAGCAGCTTGGTTGGAGATAATTCACCCCTCCACTTT. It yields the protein CASSLVGDNSPLHF.

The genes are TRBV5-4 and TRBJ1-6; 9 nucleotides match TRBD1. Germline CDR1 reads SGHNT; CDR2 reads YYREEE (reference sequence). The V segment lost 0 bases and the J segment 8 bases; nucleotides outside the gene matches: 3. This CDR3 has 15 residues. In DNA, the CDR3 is TGTGCCAGCAGCTTGGCCGACAGGGGGTATTCACCCCTCCACTTT. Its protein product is CASSLADRGYSPLHF.

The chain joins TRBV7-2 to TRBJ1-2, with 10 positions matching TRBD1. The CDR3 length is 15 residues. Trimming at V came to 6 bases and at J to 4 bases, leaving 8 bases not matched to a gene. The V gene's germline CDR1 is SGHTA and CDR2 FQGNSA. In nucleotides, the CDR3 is TGTGCCAGCAGGGGAGCGGGACAGGGGTCCTATGGCTACACCTTC. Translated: CASRGAGQGSYGYTF.

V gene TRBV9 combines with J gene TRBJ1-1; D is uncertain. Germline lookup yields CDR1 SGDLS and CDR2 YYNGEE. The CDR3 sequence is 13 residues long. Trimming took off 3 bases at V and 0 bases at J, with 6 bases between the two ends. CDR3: CASSATVNTEAFF. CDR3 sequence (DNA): TGTGCCAGCAGCGCCACAGTGAACACTGAAGCTTTCTTT.

For the CDR3, the DNA is TGTGCCAGTAACGAGGTTTCGACTAATGAAAAACTGTTTTTT. Translated: CASNEVSTNEKLFF. The J gene is TRBJ1-4, the V gene TRBV19, with unresolved D. Trimming shortened V by 7 bases and J by 2 bases, and 11 bases separated the two germline ends. Germline V gene data show CDR1 as LNHDA and CDR2 as SQIVND (reference sequence). The CDR3 spans 14 residues.

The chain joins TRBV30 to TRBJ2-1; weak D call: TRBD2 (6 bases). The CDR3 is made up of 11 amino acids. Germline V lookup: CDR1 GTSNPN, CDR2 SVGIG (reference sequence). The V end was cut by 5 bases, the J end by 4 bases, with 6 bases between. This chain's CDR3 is CAWGGYNEQFF. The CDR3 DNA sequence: TGTGCCTGGGGGGGGTACAATGAGCAGTTCTTC.

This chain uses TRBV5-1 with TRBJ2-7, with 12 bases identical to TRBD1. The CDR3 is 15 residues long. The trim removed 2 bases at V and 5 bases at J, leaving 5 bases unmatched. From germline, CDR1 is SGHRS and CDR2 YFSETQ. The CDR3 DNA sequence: TGCGCCAGCAGCTTATCCGGGACAGGGGGCCACGAGCAGTACTTC. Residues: CASSLSGTGGHEQYF.

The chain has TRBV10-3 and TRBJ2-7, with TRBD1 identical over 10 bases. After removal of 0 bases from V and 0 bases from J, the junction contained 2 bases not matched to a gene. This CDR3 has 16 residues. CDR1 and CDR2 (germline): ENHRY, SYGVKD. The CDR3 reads CAISESGQGSSYEQYF. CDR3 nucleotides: TGTGCCATCAGTGAGTCGGGACAGGGGAGCTCCTACGAGCAGTACTTC.

The DNA of the CDR3 is TGTGCCAGCAGCCCAAGGCTAGCGGGGGGGCTGTACACCGGGGAGCTGTTTTTT. Its translation is CASSPRLAGGLYTGELFF. The chain combines TRBV7-9 with TRBJ2-2; 12 positions match TRBD2. V was pared by 5 bases and J by 3 bases, with 10 bases of the junction left unmatched. The CDR3 loop spans 18 amino acids. CDR1 is SEHNR, CDR2 FQNEAQ, per germline (reference sequence).

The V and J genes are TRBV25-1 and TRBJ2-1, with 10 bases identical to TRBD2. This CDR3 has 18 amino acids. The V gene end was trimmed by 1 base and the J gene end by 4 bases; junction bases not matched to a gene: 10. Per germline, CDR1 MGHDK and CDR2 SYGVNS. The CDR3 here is CASSELGLAGAEYNEQFF. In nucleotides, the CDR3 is TGTGCCAGCAGTGAATTAGGGCTAGCGGGGGCGGAGTACAATGAGCAGTTCTTC.

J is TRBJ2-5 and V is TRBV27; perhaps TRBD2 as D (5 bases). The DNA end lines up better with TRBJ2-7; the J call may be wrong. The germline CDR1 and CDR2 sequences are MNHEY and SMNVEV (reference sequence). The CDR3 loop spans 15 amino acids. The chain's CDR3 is CASSLTGIPTYEQYF. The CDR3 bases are TGTGCCAGCAGTTTAACGGGGATACCCACCTACGAGCAGTACTTC.

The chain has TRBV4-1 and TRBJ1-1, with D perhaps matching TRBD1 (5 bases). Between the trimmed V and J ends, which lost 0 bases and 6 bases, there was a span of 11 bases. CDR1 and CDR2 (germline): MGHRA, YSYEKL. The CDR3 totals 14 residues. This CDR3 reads CASSQEQVAAEAFF. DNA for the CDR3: TGCGCCAGCAGCCAAGAACAGGTAGCCGCTGAAGCTTTCTTT.

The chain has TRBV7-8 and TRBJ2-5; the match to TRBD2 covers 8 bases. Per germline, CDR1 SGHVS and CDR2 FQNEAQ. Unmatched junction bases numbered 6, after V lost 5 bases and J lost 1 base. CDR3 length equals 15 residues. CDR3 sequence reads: CASSPIAGPQETQYF. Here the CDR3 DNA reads TGTGCCAGCAGCCCCATAGCGGGGCCCCAAGAGACCCAGTACTTC. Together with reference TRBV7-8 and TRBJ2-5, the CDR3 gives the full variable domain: GAGVSQSPRYKVAKRGQDVALRCDPISGHVSLFWYQQALGQGPEFLTYFQNEAQLDKSGLPSDRFFAERPEGSVSTLKIQRTQQEDSAVYLCASSPIAGPQETQYFGPGTRLLVL.

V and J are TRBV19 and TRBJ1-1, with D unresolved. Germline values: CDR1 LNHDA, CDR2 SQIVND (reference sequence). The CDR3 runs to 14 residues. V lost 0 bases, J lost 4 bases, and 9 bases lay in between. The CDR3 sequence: CASSIDGRCTEAFF. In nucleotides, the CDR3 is TGTGCCAGTAGTATAGACGGGAGATGCACTGAAGCTTTCTTT.

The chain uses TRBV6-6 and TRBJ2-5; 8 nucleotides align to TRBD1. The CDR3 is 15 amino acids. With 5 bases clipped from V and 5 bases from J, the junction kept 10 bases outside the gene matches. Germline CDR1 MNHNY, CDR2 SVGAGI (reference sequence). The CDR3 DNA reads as TGTGCCAGCAGTACTTCAGGGGGCCCGGGCGAGACCCAGTACTTC. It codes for CASSTSGGPGETQYF.

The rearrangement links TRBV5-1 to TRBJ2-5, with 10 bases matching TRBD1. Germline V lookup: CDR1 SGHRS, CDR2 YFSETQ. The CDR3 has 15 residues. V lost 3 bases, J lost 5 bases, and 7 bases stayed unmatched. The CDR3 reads CASSSLTGGGETQYF. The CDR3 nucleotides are TGCGCCAGCAGCTCACTGACAGGGGGCGGGGAGACCCAGTACTTC.

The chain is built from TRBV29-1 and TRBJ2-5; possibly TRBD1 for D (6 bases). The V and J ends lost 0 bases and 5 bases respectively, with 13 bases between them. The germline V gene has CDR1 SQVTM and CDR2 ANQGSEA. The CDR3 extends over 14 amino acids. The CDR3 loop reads CSVEDRQGYETQYF. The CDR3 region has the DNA TGCAGCGTTGAAGATCGTCAGGGGTATGAGACCCAGTACTTC.

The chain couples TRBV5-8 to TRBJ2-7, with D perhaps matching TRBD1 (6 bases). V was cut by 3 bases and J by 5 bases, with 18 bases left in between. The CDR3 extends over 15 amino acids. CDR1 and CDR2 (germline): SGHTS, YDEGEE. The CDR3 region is CASSSLNRAHDEQYF. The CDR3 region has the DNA TGTGCCAGCAGCTCTCTTAACAGGGCACACGACGAGCAGTACTTC.

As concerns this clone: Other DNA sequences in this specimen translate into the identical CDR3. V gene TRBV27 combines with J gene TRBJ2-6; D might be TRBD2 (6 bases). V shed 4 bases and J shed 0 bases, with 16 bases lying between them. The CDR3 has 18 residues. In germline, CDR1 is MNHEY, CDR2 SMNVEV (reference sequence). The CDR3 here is CASSSAGLFNSGANVLTF. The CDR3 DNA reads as TGTGCCAGCAGTTCGGCGGGACTCTTTAACTCTGGGGCCAACGTCCTGACTTTC.

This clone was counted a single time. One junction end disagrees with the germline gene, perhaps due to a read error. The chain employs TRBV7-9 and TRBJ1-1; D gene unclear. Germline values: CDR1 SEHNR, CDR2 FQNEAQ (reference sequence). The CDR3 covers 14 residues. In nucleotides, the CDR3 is TGTTCCAGCAGCTTTGTGCTACCGGACACTGAAGCTTTCTTT. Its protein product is CSSSFVLPDTEAFF.